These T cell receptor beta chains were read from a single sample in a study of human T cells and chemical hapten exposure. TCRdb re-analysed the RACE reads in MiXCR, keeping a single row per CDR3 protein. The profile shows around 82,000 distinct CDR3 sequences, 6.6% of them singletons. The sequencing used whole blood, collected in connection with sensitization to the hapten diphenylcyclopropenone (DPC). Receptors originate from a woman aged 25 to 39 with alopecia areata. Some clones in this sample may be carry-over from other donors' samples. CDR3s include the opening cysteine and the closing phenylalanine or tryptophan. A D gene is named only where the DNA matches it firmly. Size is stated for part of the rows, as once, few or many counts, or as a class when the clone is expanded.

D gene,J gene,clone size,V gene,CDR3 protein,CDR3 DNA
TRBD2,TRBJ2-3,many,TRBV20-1,CSAPNRGGRDTQYF,TGCAGTGCCCCCAACCGGGGGGGCCGGGATACGCAGTATTTT
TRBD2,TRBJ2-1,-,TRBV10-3,CAISESGLAGDEQFF,TGTGCCATCAGTGAGTCGGGGCTAGCGGGGGACGAGCAGTTCTTC
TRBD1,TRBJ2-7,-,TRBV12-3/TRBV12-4,CASSLPGQGPYEQYF,TGTGCCAGCAGCCTGCCGGGACAGGGGCCCTACGAGCAGTACTTC
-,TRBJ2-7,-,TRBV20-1,CSARVPGSEQYF,TGCAGTGCTAGAGTACCTGGATCCGAGCAGTACTTC
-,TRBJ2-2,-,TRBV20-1,CSADGGNTGELFF,TGCAGTGCTGACGGGGGGAACACCGGGGAGCTGTTTTTT
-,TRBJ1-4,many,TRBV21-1,CASSNGEGSGEKLFF,TGTGCCAGCAGCAATGGGGAGGGGTCGGGCGAAAAACTGTTTTTT
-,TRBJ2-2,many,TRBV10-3,CAISESRLNTGELFF,TGTGCCATCAGTGAGTCCAGGTTGAACACCGGGGAGCTGTTTTTT
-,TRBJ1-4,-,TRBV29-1,CSVAGLQGRGEKLFF,TGCAGCGTTGCGGGGCTACAGGGACGGGGGGAAAAACTGTTTTTT
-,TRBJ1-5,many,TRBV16,CASSQSQGNQPQHF,TGTGCCAGCAGCCAATCACAGGGCAATCAGCCCCAGCATTTT
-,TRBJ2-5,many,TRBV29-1,CSVEGEYQETQYF,TGCAGCGTTGAAGGAGAGTACCAAGAGACCCAGTACTTC
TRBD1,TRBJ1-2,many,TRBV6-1,CASSWWGQGASGYTF,TGTGCCAGCAGTTGGTGGGGACAGGGGGCGTCTGGCTACACCTTC
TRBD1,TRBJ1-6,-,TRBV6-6,CASSAGGYSPLHF,TGTGCCAGCAGTGCAGGGGGCTATTCACCCCTCCACTTT
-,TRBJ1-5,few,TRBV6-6,CASSYSEGEGQPQHF,TGTGCCAGCAGTTACTCGGAGGGAGAGGGTCAGCCCCAGCATTTT
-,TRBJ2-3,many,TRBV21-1,CASSGLAGMFLNSTDTQYF,TGTGCCAGCAGCGGACTAGCGGGGATGTTTCTGAATAGCACAGATACGCAGTATTTT
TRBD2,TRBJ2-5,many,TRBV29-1,CSVEDVAGWAQYF,TGCAGCGTTGAAGATGTAGCGGGGTGGGCCCAGTACTTC
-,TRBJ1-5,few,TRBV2,CASDKGFVYQPQHF,TGTGCCAGCGACAAAGGGTTCGTCTATCAGCCCCAGCATTTT